This entry lists 17 T cell receptor beta chains sequenced from one sample in a study of cytomegalovirus exposure and HLA in healthy donors. The PCR had 60 Vbeta and 13 Jbeta primers. Libraries were prepared by immunoSEQ multiplex PCR; TCRdb keeps only in-frame clonotypes and omits some of them. Among 100,000 or so clones listed, about three quarters were seen once. Sequenced sample: PBMCs. These receptors were obtained from a woman between 40 and 50 years old in good health and CMV-seropositive.

The chain is built from TRBV7-2 and TRBJ2-5; D uncertain. The CDR3 extends over 11 amino acids. V was pared by 6 bases and J by 3 bases, with 5 bases between. Germline CDR1 reads SGHTA; CDR2 reads FQGNSA. CDR3 residues: CASRREETQYF. The CDR3 DNA reads as TGTGCCAGCAGGAGAGAAGAGACCCAGTACTTC.

The chain is built from TRBV19 and TRBJ1-2; unclear D gene. V lost 2 bases to trimming and J lost 3 bases, with 10 bases between them. CDR1 LNHDA and CDR2 SQIVND come from the germline V gene (reference sequence). There are 14 residues in the CDR3. The CDR3 DNA is TGTGCCAGTAGTATACAATCAAAATACTATGGCTACACCTTC. Translated: CASSIQSKYYGYTF.

This clone came up a few times. The chain combines TRBV6-4 with TRBJ2-6; no firm D call. This CDR3 has 13 amino acids. The V end lost 3 bases, the J end lost 4 bases, and 4 bases lay between the germline ends. Germline CDR1 is MRHNA and CDR2 is SNTAGT. For the CDR3, the DNA is TGTGCCAGCAGTGAGCAGGGGGCCAACGTCCTGACTTTC. Protein sequence: CASSEQGANVLTF.

J is TRBJ2-7 and V is TRBV9; 7 bases agree with TRBD1. Per the germline V gene, CDR1 is SGDLS and CDR2 is YYNGEE. Trimming cost V 9 bases and J 3 bases; bases outside gene matches: 9. There are 13 residues in the CDR3. The CDR3 here is CAITERDSYEQYF. In nucleotides, the CDR3 is TGTGCCATCACGGAAAGGGACAGCTACGAGCAGTACTTC.

The rearrangement links TRBV28 to TRBJ2-7; 9 nucleotides agree with TRBD2. J was trimmed by 3 bases and V by 4 bases; bases with no gene match: 10. The germline V gene encodes CDR1 MDHEN and CDR2 SYDVKM. This CDR3 is 16 amino acids long. The CDR3 bases are TGTGCCAGCAGTTCCTTCCCGGTTAGCGGGAGCTACGAGCAGTACTTC. As protein: CASSSFPVSGSYEQYF. Full variable domain (rest looked up from reference TRBV28 and TRBJ2-7): DVKVTQSSRYLVKRTGEKVFLECVQDMDHENMFWYRQDPGLGLRLIYFSYDVKMKEKGDIPEGYSVSREKKERFSLILESASTNQTSMYLCASSSFPVSGSYEQYFGPGTRLTVT.

This clone was seen only a few times. The rearrangement uses TRBV21-1 and TRBJ2-5; the D call in the table, TRBD1, was not verified against the DNA. The J call may be incorrect, as the DNA end agrees better with TRBJ2-7. TRBV21-1 is classified as a pseudogene. CDR3 length: 12 residues. The CDR3 sequence: CASRDRAYEQYF. The DNA for the CDR3 is TGTGCCAGCAGAGACAGGGCCTACGAGCAGTACTTC.

The chain uses TRBV7-6 and TRBJ2-5, with D uncertain. V was shortened by 1 base and J by 5 bases, with 5 bases between the two germline ends. This CDR3 has 12 amino acids. Germline V gene lookup returns CDR1 SGHVS and CDR2 FNYEAQ. The CDR3 nucleotides read TGTGCCAGCAGCTTAGTCCTTGAGACCCAGTACTTC. Its translation is CASSLVLETQYF. The full variable domain, in which reference TRBV7-6 and TRBJ2-5 provide the parts outside the CDR3, is GAGVSQSPRYKVTKRGQDVALRCDPISGHVSLYWYRQALGQGPEFLTYFNYEAQQDKSGLPNDRFSAERPEGSISTLTIQRTEQRDSAMYRCASSLVLETQYFGPGTRLLVL.

The chain employs TRBV27 and TRBJ1-5; TRBD1 aligns across 9 bases. CDR3 length: 14 residues. Unmatched junction bases numbered 1, after V lost 5 bases and J lost 2 bases. Germline assignment: CDR1 MNHEY and CDR2 SMNVEV (reference sequence). The CDR3 loop is CASSRQGGNQPQHF. Written as DNA, the CDR3 is TGTGCCAGCAGTCGACAGGGGGGCAATCAGCCCCAGCATTTT.

CDR3 amino acids: CASTPVLLAGGNEQFF. CDR3 DNA: TGCGCCAGCACCCCTGTTTTACTAGCGGGCGGCAATGAGCAGTTCTTC. The chain has TRBV23-1 and TRBJ2-1, with TRBD2 matching 9 bases. TRBV23-1 is flagged as an ORF with uncertain function. The ends lost 7 bases at V and 6 bases at J; junction bases unmatched: 13. The CDR3 is made up of 16 amino acids.

The V call is TRBV6-6, the J call TRBJ2-5, with 8 bases lining up with TRBD2. The CDR3 extends over 14 amino acids. The trim removed 6 bases at V and 1 base at J, leaving 4 bases unmatched. In germline, CDR1 is MNHNY, CDR2 SVGAGI (reference sequence). The CDR3 sequence is CASSYTSGQETQYF. The CDR3, as DNA: TGTGCCAGCAGCTATACTAGCGGCCAAGAGACCCAGTACTTC.

At least ten counts were recorded for this clone. The same CDR3 arises from other DNA sequences in this sample as well. For the CDR3, the DNA is TGTGCCAGTAGTATGGCAGGGAGGATGAACACTGAAGCTTTCTTT. Its protein product is CASSMAGRMNTEAFF. The chain couples TRBV19 to TRBJ1-1; TRBD1 is a possible D gene (5 bases). V lost 3 bases, J lost 0 bases, and 11 bases lay in between. Germline CDR1 and CDR2: LNHDA and SQIVND (reference sequence). There are 15 residues in the CDR3. The full variable domain, rest sourced from reference TRBV19 and TRBJ1-1, is DGGITQSPKYLFRKEGQNVTLSCEQNLNHDAMYWYRQDPGQGLRLIYYSQIVNDFQKGDIAEGYSVSREKKESFPLTVTSAQKNPTAFYLCASSMAGRMNTEAFFGQGTRLTVV.

The chain links TRBV10-2 to TRBJ2-7; D ambiguous. Germline CDR1 is WSHSY and CDR2 is SAAADI. Trimming pared 1 base from V and 2 bases from J, leaving 9 bases between. The CDR3 has 14 amino acids. In DNA form, the CDR3 reads TGCGCCAGCAGTGAGTGGGCGCCGCCCTACGAGCAGTACTTC. Protein: CASSEWAPPYEQYF.

J is TRBJ2-1 and V is TRBV7-2, with 12 bases fitting TRBD2. This CDR3 is 17 amino acids long. Germline CDR1 is SGHTA and CDR2 is FQGNSA. Unmatched junction bases numbered 8, after V lost 1 base and J lost 7 bases. CDR3 sequence reads: CASSLDRTSGILNEQFF. In DNA form, the CDR3 reads TGTGCCAGCAGCTTAGACAGGACTAGCGGGATTTTGAATGAGCAGTTCTTC.

The chain employs TRBV2 and TRBJ1-4; TRBD1 agrees at 8 bases. Germline CDR1 is SNHLY and CDR2 is FYNNEI. Germline trimming cut 2 bases from V and 3 bases from J; bases unmatched to any gene: 2. The CDR3 covers 15 residues. CDR3 loop: CASSEQGAANEKLFF. Written as DNA, the CDR3 is TGTGCCAGCAGTGAACAGGGGGCGGCTAATGAAAAACTGTTTTTT.

The chain joins TRBV10-2 to TRBJ2-7; tentatively, D is TRBD2 (6 bases). The CDR3 length is 17 residues. The V gene's germline CDR1 is WSHSY and CDR2 SAAADI. Trimming stripped 6 bases from V and 1 base from J, with 22 bases between. CDR3 in amino acids: CASSKDGTEGFSYEQYF. DNA for the CDR3: TGCGCCAGCAGCAAGGACGGAACGGAGGGTTTTTCCTACGAGCAGTACTTC.

The rearrangement joins TRBV5-1 to TRBJ2-1; TRBD2 matches at 12 bases. The junction had 11 bases not matched to a gene; V was cut back by 3 bases and J by 7 bases. CDR3 length: 17 amino acids. Germline values: CDR1 SGHRS, CDR2 YFSETQ. Written as DNA, the CDR3 is TGCGCCAGCAGCTCGCGGGCGTCTAGCGGGGGGGGGAATGAGCAGTTCTTC. Translated: CASSSRASSGGGNEQFF.

The genes are TRBV19 and TRBJ2-7, with D hard to call. The CDR3 sequence is 15 residues long. Trimming shortened V by 5 bases and J by 1 base, and 15 bases separated the two germline ends. From germline, CDR1 is LNHDA and CDR2 SQIVND (reference sequence). CDR3 in amino acids: CASSGILRPSYEQYF. CDR3 DNA: TGTGCCAGTAGTGGCATTTTGAGGCCGTCCTACGAGCAGTACTTC.